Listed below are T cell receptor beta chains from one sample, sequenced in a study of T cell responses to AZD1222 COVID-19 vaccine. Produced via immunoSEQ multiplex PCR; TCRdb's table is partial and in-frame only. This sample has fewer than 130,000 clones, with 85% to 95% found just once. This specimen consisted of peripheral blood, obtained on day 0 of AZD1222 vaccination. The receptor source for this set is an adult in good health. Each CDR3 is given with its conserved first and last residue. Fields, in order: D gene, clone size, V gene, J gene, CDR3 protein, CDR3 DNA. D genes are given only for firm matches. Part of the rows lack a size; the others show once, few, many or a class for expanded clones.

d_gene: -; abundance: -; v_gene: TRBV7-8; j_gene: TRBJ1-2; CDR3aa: CASSLGGGYGYTF; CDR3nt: TGTGCCAGCAGCTTAGGGGGCGGCTATGGCTACACCTTC
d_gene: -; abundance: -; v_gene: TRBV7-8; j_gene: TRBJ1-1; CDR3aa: CASSLSRRQAFF; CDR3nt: TGTGCCAGCAGCTTATCCAGGAGACAAGCTTTCTTT
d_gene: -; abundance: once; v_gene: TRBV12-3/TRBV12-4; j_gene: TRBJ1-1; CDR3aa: CASSWANTEAFF; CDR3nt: TGTGCCAGCAGCTGGGCGAACACTGAAGCTTTCTTT
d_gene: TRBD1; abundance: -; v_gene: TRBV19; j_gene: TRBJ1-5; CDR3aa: CASSPNRGPGSNQPQHF; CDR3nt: TGTGCCAGTAGTCCCAACAGGGGTCCAGGAAGCAATCAGCCCCAGCATTTT
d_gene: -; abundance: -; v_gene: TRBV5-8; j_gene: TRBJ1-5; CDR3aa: CASSLVGRTQLQHF; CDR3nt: TGTGCCAGCAGCTTGGTGGGGAGGACTCAGCTCCAGCATTTT
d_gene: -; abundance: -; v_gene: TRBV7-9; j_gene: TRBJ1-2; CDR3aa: CASSWQDFGYTF; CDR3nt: TGTGCCAGCAGTTGGCAAGATTTTGGCTACACCTTC
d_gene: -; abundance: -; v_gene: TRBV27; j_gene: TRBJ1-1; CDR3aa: CASSLSGGVFNEAFF; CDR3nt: TGTGCCAGCAGTTTATCGGGGGGCGTTTTTAATGAAGCTTTCTTT
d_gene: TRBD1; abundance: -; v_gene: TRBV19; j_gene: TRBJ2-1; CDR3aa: CASSRDSYNEQFF; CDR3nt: TGTGCCAGTAGTAGGGACAGTTACAATGAGCAGTTCTTC
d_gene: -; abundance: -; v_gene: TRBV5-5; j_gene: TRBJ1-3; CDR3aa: CASSLTQDSGNTIYF; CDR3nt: TGTGCCAGCAGCTTAACACAGGACTCTGGAAACACCATATATTTT
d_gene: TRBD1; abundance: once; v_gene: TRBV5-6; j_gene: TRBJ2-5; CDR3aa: CASIHRGLEETQYF; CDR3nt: TGTGCCAGCATCCACAGGGGGCTGGAGGAGACCCAGTACTTC
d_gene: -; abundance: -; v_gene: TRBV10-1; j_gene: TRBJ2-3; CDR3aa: CASSESGLYTQYF; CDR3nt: TGCGCCAGCAGTGAGTCAGGATTGTATACGCAGTATTTT
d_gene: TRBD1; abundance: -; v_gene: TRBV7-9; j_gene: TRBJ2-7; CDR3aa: CASSLITNRGRNEQYF; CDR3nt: TGTGCCAGCAGCCTCATCACTAACAGGGGGCGCAACGAGCAGTACTTC
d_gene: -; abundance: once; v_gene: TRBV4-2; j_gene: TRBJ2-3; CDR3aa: CASSLGGEDTQYF; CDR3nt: TGTGCCAGCAGCCTTGGGGGCGAAGATACGCAGTATTTT
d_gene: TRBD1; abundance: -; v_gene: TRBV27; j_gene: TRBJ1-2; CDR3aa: CASSSTGVDYGYTF; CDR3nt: TGTGCCAGCAGTTCGACAGGGGTCGACTATGGCTACACCTTC
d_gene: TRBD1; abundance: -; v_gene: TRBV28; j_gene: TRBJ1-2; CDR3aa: CASSSGQGANYGYTF; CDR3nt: TGTGCCAGCAGTTCTGGACAGGGGGCTAACTATGGCTACACCTTC
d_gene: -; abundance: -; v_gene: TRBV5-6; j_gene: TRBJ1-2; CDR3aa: CASSLSRFRYGYTF; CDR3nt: TGTGCCAGCAGCTTGAGCAGGTTTCGCTATGGCTACACCTTC
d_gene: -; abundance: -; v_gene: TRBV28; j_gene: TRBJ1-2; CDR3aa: CASSSGPYGYTF; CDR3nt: TGTGCCAGCAGCTCGGGACCTTATGGCTACACCTTC
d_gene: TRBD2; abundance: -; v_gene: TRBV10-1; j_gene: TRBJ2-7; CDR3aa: CASSEISSRGVEQYF; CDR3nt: TGCGCCAGCAGTGAGATCTCCTCGCGGGGGGTCGAGCAGTACTTC
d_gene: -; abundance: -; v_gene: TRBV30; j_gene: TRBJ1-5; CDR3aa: CAWGWGPDQPQHF; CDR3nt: TGTGCCTGGGGTTGGGGTCCCGATCAGCCCCAGCATTTT
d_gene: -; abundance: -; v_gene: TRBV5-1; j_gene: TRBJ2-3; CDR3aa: CASSVGGPGDTQYF; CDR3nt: TGCGCCAGCAGTGTGGGGGGGCCGGGAGATACGCAGTATTTT
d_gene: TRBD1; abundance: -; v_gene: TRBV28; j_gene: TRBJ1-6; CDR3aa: CASSTGQGRGSPLHF; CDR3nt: TGTGCCAGCAGTACGGGACAGGGGAGAGGTTCACCCCTCCACTTT
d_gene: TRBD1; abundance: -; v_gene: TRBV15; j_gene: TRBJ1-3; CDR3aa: CATSRGTGGQGNTIYF; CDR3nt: TGTGCCACCAGCAGGGGCACAGGGGGCCAGGGAAACACCATATATTTT
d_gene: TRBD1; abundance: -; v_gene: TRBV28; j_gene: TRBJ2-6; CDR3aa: CASSWTGSSGANVLTF; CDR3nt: TGTGCCAGCAGTTGGACAGGGAGCTCTGGGGCCAACGTCCTGACTTTC
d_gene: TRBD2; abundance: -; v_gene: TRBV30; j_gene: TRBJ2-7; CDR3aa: CAWSGLDSGVYEQYF; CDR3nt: TGTGCCTGGAGTGGGTTAGATAGCGGGGTCTACGAGCAGTACTTC
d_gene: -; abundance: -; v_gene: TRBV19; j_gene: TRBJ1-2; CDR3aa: CASSGKGSPRGENGYTF; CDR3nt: TGTGCCAGTAGTGGGAAGGGCTCACCCAGGGGAGAGAATGGCTACACCTTC
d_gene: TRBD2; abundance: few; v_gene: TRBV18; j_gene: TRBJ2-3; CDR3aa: CASSPPSSGGAYTQYF; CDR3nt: TGTGCCAGCTCACCACCCTCTAGCGGGGGGGCCTATACGCAGTATTTT
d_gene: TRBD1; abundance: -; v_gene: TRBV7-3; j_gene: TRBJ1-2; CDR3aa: CASSLNTGGFYGYTF; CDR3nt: TGTGCCAGCAGCTTAAATACAGGGGGCTTTTATGGCTACACCTTC
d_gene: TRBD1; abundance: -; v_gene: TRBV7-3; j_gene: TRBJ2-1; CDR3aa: CASSSGQGSRNEQFF; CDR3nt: TGTGCCAGCAGCTCCGGACAGGGGTCCCGCAATGAGCAGTTCTTC
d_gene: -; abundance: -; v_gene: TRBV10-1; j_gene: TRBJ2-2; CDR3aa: CASSDRKRTSTGELFF; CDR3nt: TGCGCCAGCAGTGATAGAAAGCGGACTTCTACCGGGGAGCTGTTTTTT
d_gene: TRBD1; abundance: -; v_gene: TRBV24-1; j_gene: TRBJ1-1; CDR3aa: CARSYRGKVNTEAFF; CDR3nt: TGTGCCAGATCATACAGGGGAAAGGTGAACACTGAAGCTTTCTTT
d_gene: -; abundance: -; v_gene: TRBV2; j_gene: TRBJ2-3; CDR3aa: CASSDFSVDTQYF; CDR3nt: TGTGCCAGCAGTGATTTCAGCGTAGATACGCAGTATTTT
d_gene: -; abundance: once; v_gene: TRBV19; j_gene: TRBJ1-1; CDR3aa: CASSISPSMNTEAFF; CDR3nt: TGTGCCAGTAGTATATCCCCGTCCATGAACACTGAAGCTTTCTTT
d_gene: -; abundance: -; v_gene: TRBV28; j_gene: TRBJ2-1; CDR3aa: CASSLRENYNEQFF; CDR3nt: TGTGCCAGCAGTCTCCGGGAAAACTACAATGAGCAGTTCTTC
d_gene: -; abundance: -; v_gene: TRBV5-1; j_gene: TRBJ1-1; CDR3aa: CASSSPTGNTEAFF; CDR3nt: TGCGCCAGCAGCTCTCCGACGGGGAACACTGAAGCTTTCTTT
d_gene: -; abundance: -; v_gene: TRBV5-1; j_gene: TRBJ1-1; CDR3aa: CASSYGMNTEAFF; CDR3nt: TGCGCCAGCAGCTATGGGATGAACACTGAAGCTTTCTTT
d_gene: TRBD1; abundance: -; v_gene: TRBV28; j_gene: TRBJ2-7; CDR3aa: CASSSGTGPYEQYF; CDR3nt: TGTGCCAGCAGCTCCGGGACAGGGCCCTACGAGCAGTACTTC
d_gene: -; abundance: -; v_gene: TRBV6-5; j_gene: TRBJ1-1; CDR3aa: CASRGNTEAFF; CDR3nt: TGTGCCAGTAGGGGGAACACTGAAGCTTTCTTT
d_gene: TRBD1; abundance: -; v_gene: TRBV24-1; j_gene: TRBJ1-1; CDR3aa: CATSVKARTGWNTEAFF; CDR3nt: TGTGCCACCAGTGTCAAAGCCAGGACAGGGTGGAACACTGAAGCTTTCTTT
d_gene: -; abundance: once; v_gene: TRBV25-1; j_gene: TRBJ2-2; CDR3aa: CASSEVGGNTGELFF; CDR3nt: TGTGCCAGCAGTGAAGTGGGGGGTAACACCGGGGAGCTGTTTTTT
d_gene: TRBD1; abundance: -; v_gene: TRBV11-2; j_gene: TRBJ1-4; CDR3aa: CASSSGTATTNEKLFF; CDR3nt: TGTGCCAGCAGCTCCGGGACAGCCACAACTAATGAAAAACTGTTTTTT
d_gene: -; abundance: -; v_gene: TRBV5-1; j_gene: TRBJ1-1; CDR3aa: CASSSGRMNTEAFF; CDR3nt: TGCGCCAGCAGCTCCGGGAGGATGAACACTGAAGCTTTCTTT
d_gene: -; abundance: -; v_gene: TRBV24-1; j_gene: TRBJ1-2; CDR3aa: CATSDVSHGYTF; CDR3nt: TGTGCCACCAGTGACGTATCGCATGGCTACACCTTC
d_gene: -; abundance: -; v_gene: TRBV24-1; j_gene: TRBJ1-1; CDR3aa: CATSFGGNTEAFF; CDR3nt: TGTGCCACCAGTTTCGGGGGGAACACTGAAGCTTTCTTT
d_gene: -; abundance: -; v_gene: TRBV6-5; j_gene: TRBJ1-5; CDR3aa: CASSYSTSNQPQHF; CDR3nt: TGTGCCAGCAGTTACTCGACCAGCAATCAGCCCCAGCATTTT
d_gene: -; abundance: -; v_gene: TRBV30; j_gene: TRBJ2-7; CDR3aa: CAWSPWGSYEQYF; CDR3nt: TGTGCCTGGAGCCCATGGGGCTCCTACGAGCAGTACTTC
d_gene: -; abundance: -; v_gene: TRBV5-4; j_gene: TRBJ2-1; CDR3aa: CASSLASSYNEQFF; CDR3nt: TGTGCCAGCAGCTTGGCCAGCTCCTACAATGAGCAGTTCTTC
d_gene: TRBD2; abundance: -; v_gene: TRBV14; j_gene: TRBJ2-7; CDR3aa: CASSQDRRTSGGSYEQYF; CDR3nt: TGTGCCAGCAGCCAAGACCGACGGACTAGCGGGGGTTCCTACGAGCAGTACTTC
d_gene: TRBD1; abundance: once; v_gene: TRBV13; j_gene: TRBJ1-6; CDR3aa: CASSLSGTGLEALHF; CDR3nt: TGTGCCAGCAGCTTAAGCGGGACAGGGCTGGAGGCCCTCCACTTT
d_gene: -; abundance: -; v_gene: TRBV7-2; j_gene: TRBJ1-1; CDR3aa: CASSLRTMNTEAFF; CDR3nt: TGTGCCAGCAGCTTGCGGACAATGAACACTGAAGCTTTCTTT
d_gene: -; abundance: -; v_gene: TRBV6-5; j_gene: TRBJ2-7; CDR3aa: CASSPLRDGRYEQYF; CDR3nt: TGTGCCAGCAGTCCCCTCCGGGACGGACGCTACGAGCAGTACTTC
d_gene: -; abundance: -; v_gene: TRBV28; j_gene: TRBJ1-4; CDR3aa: CASTQLRGLEKLFF; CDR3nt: TGTGCCAGCACCCAATTGCGGGGCCTAGAAAAACTGTTTTTT
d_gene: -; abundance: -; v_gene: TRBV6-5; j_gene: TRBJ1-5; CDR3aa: CASRGNQPQHF; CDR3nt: TGTGCCAGCAGGGGAAATCAGCCCCAGCATTTT
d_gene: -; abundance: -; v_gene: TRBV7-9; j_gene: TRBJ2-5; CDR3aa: CASSLVPGIQETQYF; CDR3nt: TGTGCCAGCAGCTTAGTGCCGGGGATTCAGGAGACCCAGTACTTC
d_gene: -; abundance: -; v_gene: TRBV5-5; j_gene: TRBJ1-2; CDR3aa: CASSLSTQFYGYTF; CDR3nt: TGTGCCAGCAGCTTAAGCACGCAGTTCTATGGCTACACCTTC
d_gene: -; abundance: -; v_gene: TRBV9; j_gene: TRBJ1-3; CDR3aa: CASSADAGNTIYF; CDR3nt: TGTGCCAGCAGCGCAGATGCAGGAAACACCATATATTTT